This is a list of T cell receptor beta chains from one sample in a study of T-cell reconstitution after alpha-beta-depleted transplantation in children. Using its own MiXCR run on the PCR reads, TCRdb lists one record per CDR3 protein. The sample includes 490,000 or so distinct CDR3 sequences, 12% seen only once; the top ten take about 5.6%. The sample here was PBMCs from the stem cell graft donor, taken from the stem cell graft. All receptors come from a human donor who donated a stem cell graft to a child with combined immunodeficiency. CDR3s include the opening cysteine and the closing phenylalanine or tryptophan. D genes are given only for firm matches. Clone size is shown for a subset of rows, as once, few, many or a class of expanded clone.

V gene,J gene,clone size,D gene,CDR3 protein,CDR3 DNA
TRBV7-2,TRBJ2-1,many,TRBD2,CASSLEGLAYNEQFF,TGTGCCAGCAGCTTGGAGGGACTAGCGTACAATGAGCAGTTCTTC
TRBV29-1,TRBJ2-7,-,-,CSVELDNSYEQYF,TGCAGCGTTGAATTGGACAACTCCTACGAGCAGTACTTC
TRBV14,TRBJ1-4,few,-,CASSQIVALGEKLFF,TGTGCCAGCAGCCAAATCGTGGCACTAGGTGAAAAACTGTTTTTT
TRBV27,TRBJ2-7,many,-,CASSLQGGFIYEQYF,TGTGCCAGCAGTTTACAAGGGGGTTTCATCTACGAGCAGTACTTC
TRBV14,TRBJ1-4,-,TRBD1,CASSQGRQGGYEKLFF,TGTGCCAGCAGCCAAGGCAGACAGGGTGGATATGAAAAACTGTTTTTT
TRBV5-6,TRBJ1-2,many,-,CASSYSSDGRPGYTF,TGTGCCAGCAGCTACTCTTCTGATGGCAGGCCGGGCTACACCTTC
TRBV4-3,TRBJ2-1,few,-,CASSQSLSYEQFF,TGCGCCAGCAGCCAGTCCCTTAGCTATGAGCAGTTCTTC
TRBV12-3/TRBV12-4,TRBJ2-7,-,-,CASSSAAYEQYF,TGTGCCAGCAGTTCCGCCGCTTACGAGCAGTACTTC
TRBV29-1,TRBJ2-7,-,-,CSVATASYEQYF,TGCAGCGTTGCAACAGCCTCCTACGAGCAGTACTTC
TRBV11-3,TRBJ2-7,few,-,CASSLHRPYEQYF,TGTGCCAGCAGCTTACACCGACCCTACGAGCAGTACTTC
TRBV28,TRBJ1-5,many,-,CASSSISTGNQPQHF,TGTGCCAGCAGTTCGATTAGTACGGGCAATCAGCCCCAGCATTTT
TRBV2,TRBJ2-5,-,-,CASSEREVGETQYF,TGTGCCAGCAGTGAGAGAGAGGTTGGTGAGACCCAGTACTTC
TRBV5-6,TRBJ2-5,-,TRBD2,CASSSDRGLAGEETQYF,TGTGCCAGCAGCTCGGACCGCGGACTAGCGGGGGAAGAGACCCAGTACTTC
TRBV28,TRBJ1-4,many,-,CASSSMAGPTNEKLFF,TGTGCCAGCAGTTCCATGGCAGGACCAACTAATGAAAAACTGTTTTTT
TRBV30,TRBJ2-7,-,TRBD1,CAWSLTGGYEQYF,TGTGCCTGGAGTCTAACAGGGGGGTACGAGCAGTACTTC
TRBV25-1,TRBJ2-7,-,TRBD1,CASGDRGYEQYF,TGTGCCAGCGGGGACAGGGGTTACGAGCAGTACTTC
TRBV5-5,TRBJ2-5,few,TRBD2,CASSLAGLAVSYQETQYF,TGTGCCAGCAGCTTGGCGGGACTAGCGGTGTCGTACCAAGAGACCCAGTACTTC
TRBV6-2/TRBV6-3,TRBJ2-5,many,-,CASSYPIGGQETQYF,TGTGCCAGCAGTTACCCAATTGGGGGGCAAGAGACCCAGTACTTC
TRBV6-5,TRBJ1-2,many,-,CASSSHSTRDYGYTF,TGTGCCAGCAGCTCACACTCTACGAGAGACTATGGCTACACCTTC
TRBV12-3/TRBV12-4,TRBJ1-1,many,-,CASSSTRLGAFF,TGTGCCAGCAGTTCGACAAGACTTGGGGCTTTCTTT
TRBV5-1,TRBJ2-5,-,-,CASSPQGWETQYF,TGCGCCAGCAGCCCACAGGGTTGGGAGACCCAGTACTTC
TRBV7-3,TRBJ2-3,-,TRBD1,CASSFGTGGTTDTQYF,TGTGCCAGCAGCTTTGGGACAGGGGGTACCACAGATACGCAGTATTTT
TRBV27,TRBJ2-2,-,-,CASSFRDRTGELFF,TGTGCCAGCAGTTTCAGGGATCGCACCGGGGAGCTGTTTTTT
TRBV20-1,TRBJ2-7,-,-,CSARAIGTSSYEQYF,TGCAGTGCTAGGGCTATCGGGACAAGCTCCTACGAGCAGTACTTC
TRBV4-3,TRBJ2-1,few,TRBD2,CASSQETSGIYNEQFF,TGCGCCAGCAGCCAAGAAACTAGCGGGATCTACAATGAGCAGTTCTTC